Given below is one T cell receptor beta chain in context. Its antigen is still unknown. These data come from a study of blood T cells in healthy people across ages. Study observations and caveats: Unsorted PBMCs prevented conclusive naive versus antigen-experienced comparison.

For the second PCR, which ran for 7 to 11 cycles, a sample-barcoded 5' primer and a J-beta primer mix were used. TCRdb re-derived calls from the 5' RACE reads in MiXCR, one entry per CDR3 protein. The data show about 1,000,000 distinct CDR3 sequences, with 45% seen just once and 15% to 20% held by the top ten. CDR3 length: 10 residues. V shed 7 bases and J shed 6 bases, with 9 bases lying between them. Germline V gene data show CDR1 as SQVTM and CDR2 as ANQGSEA. This rearrangement joins TRBV29-1 to TRBJ1-1; tentatively, D is TRBD1 (5 bases). The sample taken for sequencing was blood. The origin of this receptor is a woman aged 60-75 years in good health. The CDR3, as DNA: TGCAGCGGGGGGGGACCTGAAGCTTTCTTT. It yields the protein CSGGGPEAFF.